The rows below give T cell receptor beta chains drawn from one sample of a study of blood T cell repertoires in COVID-19. Some clones are missing from TCRdb's copy, which holds only in-frame ones; the method was immunoSEQ multiplex PCR. The top ten clones hold 30% to 35% of a sample with fewer than 15,000 clones, roughly 84% of them seen once. Sample: peripheral blood. The source of these receptors is a man aged 45-65 years with active COVID-19. Each CDR3 is given with its conserved first and last residue. The D gene is left open where the match is weak. Clone size is given for some rows only: seen once, a few or many times, or a class if the clone is expanded.

TRBV2	TRBJ2-1	TRBD2	NA	CASTSTSGRAYNEQFF	TGTGCCAGCACATCGACTAGCGGGAGGGCCTACAATGAGCAGTTCTTC
TRBV12-5	TRBJ1-1	NA	NA	CASGTQGGMNTEAFF	TGTGCTAGTGGTACTCAAGGGGGTATGAACACTGAAGCTTTCTTT
TRBV6-4	TRBJ2-1	TRBD2	NA	CASSDRKGLEDNEQFF	TGTGCCAGCAGTGACCGTAAGGGACTAGAGGACAATGAGCAGTTCTTC
TRBV7-3	TRBJ2-1	TRBD1	NA	CASSSETGNEQFF	TGTGCCAGCAGCTCAGAGACAGGGAATGAGCAGTTCTTC
TRBV7-9	TRBJ2-2	NA	NA	CASSFTQRVEGGELFF	TGTGCCAGCAGCTTTACTCAACGCGTTGAGGGCGGGGAGCTGTTTTTT
TRBV18	TRBJ2-1	TRBD1	NA	CASSPPGDSSYNEQFF	TGTGCCAGCTCACCACCGGGGGACAGCTCCTACAATGAGCAGTTCTTC
TRBV10-2	TRBJ1-5	NA	NA	CASSEAGTANQPQHF	TGCGCCAGCAGTGAGGCAGGCACTGCGAATCAGCCCCAGCATTTT
TRBV10-3	TRBJ2-5	TRBD1	NA	CAISDPPGGTGGGETQYF	TGTGCCATCAGTGACCCGCCCGGAGGGACAGGGGGCGGGGAGACCCAGTACTTC
TRBV27	TRBJ2-7	TRBD2	NA	CASSIGTSGSYEQYF	TGTGCCAGCAGTATCGGGACTAGCGGGAGCTACGAGCAGTACTTC
TRBV12-3/TRBV12-4	TRBJ2-7	NA	NA	CALTVYEQYF	TGTGCCCTAACCGTCTACGAGCAGTACTTC
TRBV21-1	TRBJ2-5	NA	few	CASSSRQGPQETQYF	TGTGCCAGCAGCAGTCGACAGGGTCCGCAAGAGACCCAGTACTTC
TRBV18	TRBJ1-5	NA	NA	CASSPPTGISNQPQHF	TGTGCCAGCTCACCACCGACAGGAATAAGCAATCAGCCCCAGCATTTT
TRBV7-6	TRBJ2-5	TRBD1	NA	CASSQQGALETQYF	TGTGCCAGCAGCCAACAGGGGGCATTGGAGACCCAGTACTTC
TRBV11-3	TRBJ2-1	NA	few	CASSVHYDAEQFF	TGTGCCAGCAGCGTCCACTATGATGCTGAGCAGTTCTTC
TRBV2	TRBJ2-7	NA	many	CASRGGQSYEQYF	TGTGCCAGCAGGGGGGGACAGTCCTACGAGCAGTACTTC
TRBV23-1	TRBJ1-5	NA	NA	CASSQNRDRSSPQHF	TGCGCCAGCAGTCAGAACAGGGACCGATCATCTCCCCAGCATTTT
TRBV15	TRBJ2-3	NA	NA	CATSRGTELITDTYLGPFF	TGTGCCACCAGCAGAGGGACAGAACTTATCACAGATACCTACCTGGGTCCCTTTTTT
TRBV19	TRBJ2-3	TRBD2	once	CATEGTGLAGDTQYF	TGTGCCACCGAGGGAACGGGACTAGCGGGAGACACGCAGTATTTT
TRBV2	TRBJ2-1	TRBD1	NA	CASSEAQGVNEQFF	TGTGCCAGCAGTGAAGCGCAGGGGGTAAATGAGCAGTTCTTC
TRBV18	TRBJ2-3	NA	NA	CASSPYPGLGDTQYF	TGTGCCAGCTCACCCTACCCGGGACTGGGTGATACGCAGTATTTT
TRBV6-5	TRBJ1-1	TRBD1	NA	CASMQGGKTEAFF	TGTGCCAGCATGCAGGGGGGAAAAACTGAAGCTTTCTTT
TRBV5-6	TRBJ1-1	NA	NA	CASCFTGLGTEAFF	TGTGCCAGCTGCTTTACAGGGTTAGGCACTGAAGCTTTCTTT
TRBV28	TRBJ2-1	TRBD2	NA	CASSTPREGSYNEQFF	TGTGCCAGCAGTACTCCCCGGGAGGGATCCTACAATGAGCAGTTCTTC
TRBV7-3	TRBJ2-4	TRBD2	NA	CASSLGEGNIQYF	TGTGCCAGCAGCTTAGGGGAGGGGAACATTCAGTACTTC
TRBV4-1	TRBJ1-4	NA	NA	CASSQEFTVKNEKLFF	TGCGCCAGCAGCCAAGAGTTTACAGTTAAGAATGAAAAACTGTTTTTT
TRBV28	TRBJ1-2	NA	NA	CASSLKPSHYYGYTF	TGTGCCAGCAGTTTAAAGCCGAGTCATTACTATGGCTACACCTTC
TRBV6-1	TRBJ1-1	NA	NA	CASSEQGSSEAFF	TGTGCCAGCAGTGAGCAGGGAAGCTCTGAAGCTTTCTTT
TRBV5-6	TRBJ2-3	TRBD2	NA	CASSFSSSGRAGDTQYF	TGTGCCAGCAGCTTTTCGTCTAGCGGGAGGGCCGGAGATACGCAGTATTTT
TRBV28	TRBJ2-6	NA	NA	CASSFAVGGLGANVLTF	TGTGCCAGCAGCTTCGCGGTGGGGGGATTAGGGGCCAACGTCCTGACTTTC
TRBV29-1	TRBJ2-1	NA	medium-sized	CSVEPELSSYNEQFF	TGCAGCGTTGAACCCGAATTGAGCTCCTACAATGAGCAGTTCTTC
TRBV2	TRBJ2-1	TRBD2	NA	CASNGVAGAVDEQFF	TGTGCCAGCAATGGGGTGGCGGGAGCCGTCGATGAGCAGTTCTTC
TRBV2	TRBJ2-1	TRBD1	NA	CASSGDRAKRLNEQFF	TGTGCCAGCAGCGGAGACAGGGCGAAGCGTCTTAATGAGCAGTTCTTC
TRBV11-2	TRBJ1-5	NA	NA	CASSLAPGLNNQPQHF	TGTGCCAGCAGCTTAGCCCCAGGACTCAACAATCAGCCCCAGCATTTT
TRBV9	TRBJ2-1	TRBD2	once	CASTLGGGTYNEQFF	TGTGCCAGCACCCTGGGGGGGGGAACCTACAATGAGCAGTTCTTC
TRBV5-1	TRBJ1-5	NA	NA	CASSLGGGQPQHF	TGCGCCAGCAGCTTGGGAGGGGGACAGCCCCAGCATTTT
TRBV6-5	TRBJ1-5	NA	few	CAAGGQYSNQPQHF	TGTGCAGCCGGCGGACAGTATAGCAATCAGCCCCAGCATTTT
TRBV9	TRBJ2-7	NA	NA	CASSLALTGYEQYF	TGTGCCAGCAGCTTAGCTTTAACGGGTTACGAGCAGTACTTC
TRBV5-1	TRBJ2-7	NA	few	CASSPQAGYEQYF	TGCGCCAGCAGCCCCCAGGCAGGCTACGAGCAGTACTTC
TRBV9	TRBJ1-6	NA	NA	CASSVATTAGYNSPLHF	TGTGCCAGCAGCGTAGCTACGACGGCAGGGTATAATTCACCCCTCCACTTT
TRBV3-1/TRBV3-2	TRBJ2-7	TRBD2	medium-sized	CASSSPTSGSSYEQYF	TGTGCCAGCAGCTCCCCGACTAGCGGGAGCTCCTACGAGCAGTACTTC
TRBV9	TRBJ2-3	NA	NA	CASSNLQGNTDTQYF	TGTGCCAGCAGTAATCTGCAGGGAAACACAGATACGCAGTATTTT
TRBV15	TRBJ2-7	TRBD2	NA	CATSRDRGGEQYF	TGTGCCACCAGCAGAGATCGGGGGGGGGAGCAGTACTTC
TRBV6-1	TRBJ2-1	TRBD2	once	CASSEEAGGHNEQFF	TGTGCCAGCAGTGAAGAAGCGGGAGGACACAATGAGCAGTTCTTC
TRBV29-1	TRBJ1-2	NA	NA	CSVGPQGIFGYTF	TGCAGCGTTGGTCCACAGGGAATATTTGGCTACACCTTC
TRBV15	TRBJ2-1	NA	NA	CATSRGLAVGNEQFF	TGTGCCACCAGCAGAGGGCTAGCAGTAGGGAATGAGCAGTTCTTC
TRBV19	TRBJ1-1	NA	NA	CASSSGYHRATEAFF	TGTGCCAGTAGTTCAGGGTATCACAGGGCCACTGAAGCTTTCTTT
TRBV5-4	TRBJ2-3	NA	NA	CASSPVGGGSSDTQYF	TGTGCCAGCAGCCCGGTGGGTGGGGGGAGCTCAGATACGCAGTATTTT